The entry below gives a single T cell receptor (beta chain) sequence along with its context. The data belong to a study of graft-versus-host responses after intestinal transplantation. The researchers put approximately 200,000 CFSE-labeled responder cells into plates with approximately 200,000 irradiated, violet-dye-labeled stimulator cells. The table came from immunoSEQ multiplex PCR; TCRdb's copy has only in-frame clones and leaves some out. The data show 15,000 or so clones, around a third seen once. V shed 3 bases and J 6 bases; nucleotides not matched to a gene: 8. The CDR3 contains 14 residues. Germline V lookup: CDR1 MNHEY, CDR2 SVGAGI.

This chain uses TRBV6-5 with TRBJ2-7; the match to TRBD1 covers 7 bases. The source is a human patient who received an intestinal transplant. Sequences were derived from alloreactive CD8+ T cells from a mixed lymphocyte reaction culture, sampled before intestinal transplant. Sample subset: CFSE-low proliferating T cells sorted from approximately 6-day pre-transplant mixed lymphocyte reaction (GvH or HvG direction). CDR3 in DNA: TGTGCCAGCAGTTATAAGGGGGCTGGTAGCGAGCAGTACTTC. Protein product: CASSYKGAGSEQYF.